This is a list of T cell receptor beta chains from one sample in a study of beta chain features in type 1 diabetes. The method was immunoSEQ multiplex PCR; TCRdb's version includes in-frame clones alone and lacks a portion of them. This table holds about 700,000 clones, roughly 12% found once. Sequencing was done on a sample of naive CD4+ T cells from blood. Receptor source: a young man with type 1 diabetes. Each CDR3 is given with its conserved first and last residue. D genes are given only for firm matches.

d_call | j_call | v_call | cdr3_aa
- | TRBJ2-1 | TRBV14 | CASSPGRNEQFF
- | TRBJ1-6 | TRBV6-1 | CASSAQGSPLHF
- | TRBJ2-3 | TRBV9 | CASSVELTRTQYF
- | TRBJ1-6 | TRBV4-1 | CASSPSDRLNSPLHF
TRBD1 | TRBJ1-4 | TRBV2 | CASSYGQATNEKLFF
- | TRBJ1-1 | TRBV30 | CAWNSQLMNTEAFF
TRBD1 | TRBJ1-1 | TRBV25-1 | CASSARQGTNTEAFF
TRBD1 | TRBJ1-6 | TRBV9 | CASSQGQGYNSPLHF
- | TRBJ2-6 | TRBV7-3 | CASSSSAPSGANVLTF
- | TRBJ2-1 | TRBV6-5 | CASRGYDEQFF
- | TRBJ2-5 | TRBV11-2 | CASSLSVASQETQYF
- | TRBJ2-7 | TRBV6-5 | CASSLDSSSYEQYF
- | TRBJ2-1 | TRBV7-9 | CASNALRGRNEQFF
- | TRBJ2-2 | TRBV5-1 | CASSPSTGNTGELFF
TRBD1 | TRBJ2-1 | TRBV19 | CASSTDRGRVDEQFF
- | TRBJ1-1 | TRBV7-9 | CASSVQGGNTEAFF
- | TRBJ1-2 | TRBV4-1 | CASSPLNRAGDGYTF
TRBD1 | TRBJ1-1 | TRBV7-9 | CASSPGDSRTEAFF
- | TRBJ2-7 | TRBV7-9 | CASSSGTETSYEQYF
- | TRBJ2-6 | TRBV19 | CASRLLARQVSGANVLTF
- | TRBJ2-6 | TRBV2 | CASSGRRPNSGANVLTF
- | TRBJ2-5 | TRBV30 | CAWSIFQETQYF
- | TRBJ2-1 | TRBV5-1 | CASSVQSSYNEQFF
- | TRBJ1-6 | TRBV2 | CASSVGQRNSPLHF
- | TRBJ2-7 | TRBV7-2 | CASSLATAYEQYF
- | TRBJ1-2 | TRBV29-1 | CSFKTENYGYTF
- | TRBJ2-2 | TRBV30 | CARGRQNTGELFF
- | TRBJ1-2 | TRBV20-1 | CSARAQGGYTF
- | TRBJ2-2 | TRBV10-3 | CAISAAGGTNTGELFF
- | TRBJ2-5 | TRBV13 | CASSLSGRVQETQYF
TRBD1 | TRBJ1-4 | TRBV7-6 | CASSPWTGRDEKLFF
- | TRBJ1-1 | TRBV10-3 | CAISGGSTEAFF
- | TRBJ2-3 | TRBV5-1 | CASSLTSDGRDTQYF
- | TRBJ1-5 | TRBV30 | CAWSGGKFEPQHF
- | TRBJ1-2 | TRBV18 | CASSPLPGDYGYTF
- | TRBJ1-4 | TRBV9 | CASSVGGSGEKLFF
- | TRBJ2-1 | TRBV9 | CASSVDGASSYNEQFF
TRBD2 | TRBJ2-1 | TRBV7-3 | CASSLPTSGGEQFF
- | TRBJ2-3 | TRBV5-1 | CASSLTSWLADTQYF
- | TRBJ1-2 | TRBV5-6 | CASSLAGGYTF
TRBD2 | TRBJ2-5 | TRBV7-6 | CASSLGGTSGETQYF
TRBD1 | TRBJ1-5 | TRBV5-1 | CASSLGQENQPQHF
- | TRBJ1-4 | TRBV28 | CAIQWATGEKLFF
- | TRBJ1-3 | TRBV10-3 | CAISESTSPSQLGNTIYF
- | TRBJ1-2 | TRBV7-9 | CASSSLGGYTF
- | TRBJ1-2 | TRBV9 | CASSGGWFDGYTF
- | TRBJ2-3 | TRBV12-5 | CASGLQGADTQYF
- | TRBJ2-5 | TRBV6-1 | CASSVGATGLETQYF
- | TRBJ1-2 | TRBV14 | CASSQHLGGNYGYTF
- | TRBJ2-7 | TRBV7-9 | CASSRSEGDLSYEQYF
TRBD1 | TRBJ2-7 | TRBV28 | CASSGGPGTGYEQYF
- | TRBJ2-3 | TRBV5-1 | CASSFNGADTQYF